This is a list of T cell receptor beta chains from one sample in a study of cytomegalovirus exposure and HLA in healthy donors. The protocol was immunoSEQ multiplex PCR, while the TCRdb copy is restricted to in-frame clones and leaves out a portion. Seen here are 100,000 to 150,000 clones, about nine tenths observed once, and the top ten hold about 3.5%. Source material: PBMCs. The receptor set was obtained from a man between 25 and 39 years old in good health and CMV-seronegative. Both conserved end residues are part of each CDR3.

CDR3: CATDREVAYNQPQHF
V: TRBV7-6
length: 15
J: TRBJ1-5

CDR3: CASSEASSGNTIYF
V: TRBV6-1
length: 14
J: TRBJ1-3

CDR3: CATSRTGTEAFF
V: TRBV15
length: 12
J: TRBJ1-1

CDR3: CASALTGAGNTIYF
V: TRBV7-9
length: 14
J: TRBJ1-3

CDR3: CASRSIRGAETQYF
V: TRBV5-6
length: 14
J: TRBJ2-5

CDR3: CASSSNRAHQPQHF
V: TRBV27
length: 14
J: TRBJ1-5

CDR3: CASSFSLNQKDTQYF
V: TRBV7-9
length: 15
J: TRBJ2-3

CDR3: CASRVREQFF
V: TRBV2
length: 10
J: TRBJ2-1

CDR3: CASSQAATSSYEQYF
V: TRBV4-1
length: 15
J: TRBJ2-7

CDR3: CASSISGYLGEQYF
V: TRBV19
length: 14
J: TRBJ2-7

CDR3: CASSLGEDWSVKDTQYF
V: TRBV7-2
length: 17
J: TRBJ2-3

CDR3: CASSQDAQLNTEAFF
V: TRBV4-2
length: 15
J: TRBJ1-1

CDR3: CASSIGKFGESSYNEQFF
V: TRBV19
length: 18
J: TRBJ2-1

CDR3: CAPSGLAKNIQYF
V: TRBV14
length: 13
J: TRBJ2-4

CDR3: CASRREGNSPLHF
V: TRBV28
length: 13
J: TRBJ1-6

CDR3: CASSEISGAYNEQFF
V: TRBV2
length: 15
J: TRBJ2-1

CDR3: CASSPSQSNQETQYF
V: TRBV18
length: 15
J: TRBJ2-5

CDR3: CASSAYPGQGESPLHF
V: TRBV5-1
length: 16
J: TRBJ1-6

CDR3: CASSPYNQETQYF
V: TRBV5-8
length: 13
J: TRBJ2-5

CDR3: CASSPRGYNSPLHF
V: TRBV6-5
length: 14
J: TRBJ1-6

CDR3: CASRPKGNSTEAFF
V: TRBV11-2
length: 14
J: TRBJ1-1

CDR3: CASSSYWDREEETQYF
V: TRBV28
length: 16
J: TRBJ2-5

CDR3: CASTRTHMNTEAFF
V: TRBV6-5
length: 14
J: TRBJ1-1

CDR3: CATEGYGYTF
V: TRBV28
length: 10
J: TRBJ1-2

CDR3: CASSRYGDRDLLALHF
V: TRBV7-3
length: 16
J: TRBJ1-6

CDR3: CASSRGRGPSSYEQYF
V: TRBV7-9
length: 16
J: TRBJ2-7

CDR3: CASSLATRYEQYF
V: TRBV5-1
length: 13
J: TRBJ2-7

CDR3: CSARDGLEQYF
V: TRBV20-1
length: 11
J: TRBJ2-7

CDR3: CASSFSRGAYEQYF
V: TRBV5-4
length: 14
J: TRBJ2-7

CDR3: CASSYGTSGGAYNEQFF
V: TRBV5-1
length: 17
J: TRBJ2-1

CDR3: CASNTLVSVTEAFF
V: TRBV28
length: 14
J: TRBJ1-1

CDR3: CASSPRTQDTQYF
V: TRBV11-2
length: 13
J: TRBJ2-3

CDR3: CASRTTWNTEAFF
V: TRBV6-5
length: 13
J: TRBJ1-1

CDR3: CASSLDPSGGTGELFF
V: TRBV5-1
length: 16
J: TRBJ2-2

CDR3: CASSLGQWTEAFF
V: TRBV5-4
length: 13
J: TRBJ1-1

CDR3: CASSYTGGRYEQYF
V: TRBV6-5
length: 14
J: TRBJ2-7

CDR3: CASKITGDTGELFF
V: TRBV2
length: 14
J: TRBJ2-2

CDR3: CASSSDRGYEKLFF
V: TRBV7-2
length: 14
J: TRBJ1-4

CDR3: CASSPIQRGLNPNYGYTF
V: TRBV27
length: 18
J: TRBJ1-2

CDR3: CSVHGDRGSYEQYF
V: TRBV29-1
length: 14
J: TRBJ2-7

CDR3: CASSRQGASDEQFF
V: TRBV7-2
length: 14
J: TRBJ2-1

CDR3: CASSLAVLAGGSTDTQYF
V: TRBV11-2
length: 18
J: TRBJ2-3

CDR3: CASSLSPGNSPLHF
V: TRBV5-1
length: 14
J: TRBJ1-6

CDR3: CASSQGRTNYGYTF
V: TRBV4-1
length: 14
J: TRBJ1-2

CDR3: CASSPPTGNMDEQFF
V: TRBV18
length: 15
J: TRBJ2-1

CDR3: CASSQGAGNTGELFF
V: TRBV4-2
length: 15
J: TRBJ2-2

CDR3: CASSSLDRAGEQYF
V: TRBV27
length: 14
J: TRBJ2-7

CDR3: CASSLRQGWIYGYTF
V: TRBV28
length: 15
J: TRBJ1-2